This T cell receptor beta chain originates from a study of radiation and T cells in renal cell carcinoma. Some clones are missing from TCRdb's copy, which holds only in-frame ones; the method was immunoSEQ multiplex PCR. The table records approximately 170,000 clones, about 85% of them present only once. Study results and caveats: From baseline, blood top tumor clonotypes peaked at 2 weeks post-radiation. Without pretreatment biopsies, baseline tumor clonotype presence was undetermined.

Concerning this clone: Its antigen remains unknown.

The V and J ends lost 6 bases and 3 bases respectively, with 15 bases between them. The CDR3 is 16 amino acids. CDR1 is SEHNR and CDR2 is FQNEAQ in the germline V gene (reference sequence). Regarding time point: blood 4 weeks post-SBRT, at nephrectomy. The treatment was: 15 Gy SBRT to primary tumor, nephrectomy 4 weeks later. Nephrectomy followed 15 Gy stereotactic body radiation by 4 weeks. This renal cell carcinoma was of the clear cell type. The sequencing here drew on blood, taken from a patient whose treatment included radiotherapy and nephrectomy. J is TRBJ1-6 and V is TRBV7-9, with D possibly TRBD1 on 6 matching bases. The TCR comes from a woman aged 45-65 years with renal cell carcinoma. CDR3 residues: CASSQGSGFYNSPLHF. CDR3 DNA: TGTGCCAGCAGTCAGGGGTCGGGTTTCTATAATTCACCCCTCCACTTT. The variable domain in full, completed from reference TRBV7-9 and TRBJ1-6, reads DTGVSQNPRHKITKRGQNVTFRCDPISEHNRLYWYRQTLGQGPEFLTYFQNEAQLEKSRLLSDRFSAERPKGSFSTLEIQRTEQGDSAMYLCASSQGSGFYNSPLHFGNGTRLTVT.